A selection of T cell receptor beta chains follows, all from one sample in a study of blood T cell repertoires in COVID-19. Using immunoSEQ multiplex PCR, the repertoire was profiled, and TCRdb retains in-frame clones only, with some absent. The data contain a few hundred thousand clones, under 90% of them seen just once; the ten biggest clones take up around 1.7%. Material: PBMCs or T cells enriched from blood (not recorded which). The receptors originated from a man aged 35 to 55 who had recovered from COVID-19. Both conserved end residues are part of each CDR3. D genes are given only for firm matches. Some rows mark clone size as missing; the rest say once, few, many or name a class of expanded clone.

NA	TRBV7-2	TRBD2	TRBJ2-3	CASSLVLTGGPGDTQYF	TGTGCCAGCAGCTTAGTCCTTACGGGGGGGCCGGGAGATACGCAGTATTTT
NA	TRBV21-1	NA	TRBJ1-5	CASGDGRRPEGNQPQHF	TGTGCCAGCGGAGACGGCCGGCGTCCCGAAGGCAATCAGCCCCAGCATTTT
NA	TRBV6-5	NA	TRBJ2-3	CASVRTDTQYF	TGTGCCAGCGTGAGGACAGATACGCAGTATTTT
NA	TRBV6-1	NA	TRBJ2-3	CASSEALGSSTDTQYF	TGTGCCAGCAGTGAAGCGCTGGGCTCTTCCACAGATACGCAGTATTTT
NA	TRBV5-1	TRBD2	TRBJ2-7	CASSSLAGSTYEQYF	TGCGCCAGCAGCTCACTAGCGGGTTCTACGTACGAGCAGTACTTC
NA	TRBV5-1	TRBD1	TRBJ1-2	CASSLATGAAQGGYTF	TGCGCCAGCAGCTTGGCGACAGGGGCGGCCCAAGGTGGCTACACCTTC
NA	TRBV6-1	NA	TRBJ2-7	CASSEDAGDDEQYF	TGTGCCAGCAGTGAAGATGCGGGTGACGACGAGCAGTACTTC
NA	TRBV29-1	NA	TRBJ2-5	CSVAPFNSEQETQYF	TGCAGCGTTGCGCCGTTTAATAGCGAACAAGAGACCCAGTACTTC
once	TRBV30	NA	TRBJ2-7	CAWSPRKSSYEQYF	TGTGCCTGGAGTCCGCGGAAGAGCTCCTACGAGCAGTACTTC
few	TRBV28	NA	TRBJ1-6	CASSPAQGNSPLHF	TGTGCCAGCAGCCCTGCCCAGGGAAATTCACCCCTCCACTTT
NA	TRBV3-1/TRBV3-2	TRBD1	TRBJ1-4	CASSQTGDTNEKLFF	TGTGCCAGCAGCCAGACAGGGGACACTAATGAAAAACTGTTTTTT
NA	TRBV5-1	NA	TRBJ1-1	CASRIGVLDTEAFF	TGCGCCAGCCGCATAGGGGTTCTGGACACTGAAGCTTTCTTT
NA	TRBV6-4	TRBD1	TRBJ2-1	CASSETQGAGNEQFF	TGTGCCAGCAGTGAAACCCAGGGGGCCGGCAATGAGCAGTTCTTC
NA	TRBV11-3	TRBD2	TRBJ2-3	CASSTGLASGDTQYF	TGTGCCAGCAGCACGGGACTAGCTTCCGGAGATACGCAGTATTTT
NA	TRBV28	TRBD1	TRBJ2-1	CASSTPGTGFVDEQFF	TGTGCCAGCAGTACCCCCGGGACAGGGTTTGTGGATGAGCAGTTCTTC
NA	TRBV9	NA	TRBJ2-7	CASSVVDRGEQYF	TGTGCCAGCAGCGTAGTTGATCGGGGCGAGCAGTACTTC
few	TRBV7-9	TRBD2	TRBJ2-7	CASSQSAGGYEQYF	TGTGCCAGCAGCCAGTCCGCGGGGGGCTACGAGCAGTACTTC
NA	TRBV11-2	TRBD1	TRBJ1-2	CASSQGQGADSF	TGTGCCAGCAGCCAAGGACAGGGGGCGGATTCCTTC
NA	TRBV7-9	TRBD1	TRBJ2-7	CASSLFQGAREQYF	TGTGCCAGCAGCTTATTCCAGGGGGCACGGGAGCAGTACTTC
NA	TRBV4-1	TRBD1	TRBJ1-6	CASSQGLNWDRSNSPLHF	TGCGCCAGCAGCCAAGGCCTCAATTGGGACAGGAGTAATTCACCCCTCCACTTT
once	TRBV28	NA	TRBJ1-3	CASSLPGDSGNTIYF	TGTGCCAGCAGTCTACCGGGGGACTCTGGAAACACCATATATTTT
once	TRBV9	TRBD2	TRBJ2-1	CASSVTSGSYNEQFF	TGTGCCAGCAGCGTCACTAGCGGGAGCTACAATGAGCAGTTCTTC
NA	TRBV4-2	TRBD1	TRBJ1-5	CASSQDHVTGDNQPQHF	TGTGCCAGCAGCCAAGATCACGTGACAGGGGACAATCAGCCCCAGCATTTT
NA	TRBV6-5	TRBD1	TRBJ2-5	CASSPTGGREETQYF	TGTGCCAGCAGTCCCACAGGGGGGCGGGAAGAGACCCAGTACTTC
NA	TRBV4-1	TRBD2	TRBJ2-2	CASSQGSSGRANTGELFF	TGCGCCAGCAGCCAAGGTTCTAGCGGGAGGGCGAACACCGGGGAGCTGTTTTTT
NA	TRBV15	NA	TRBJ2-3	CATSRAGYLTDTQYF	TGTGCCACCAGCAGAGCGGGTTACCTCACAGATACGCAGTATTTT
NA	TRBV27	NA	TRBJ1-6	CASRTPRQAGSPLHF	TGTGCCAGCAGGACGCCCCGACAGGCAGGGTCACCCCTCCACTTT
NA	TRBV19	NA	TRBJ2-1	CASSTREWWSSYNEQFF	TGTGCCAGTAGTACAAGGGAGTGGTGGAGCTCCTACAATGAGCAGTTCTTC